Sequencing of this T cell receptor beta chain was carried out in a study of blood T cell repertoires in COVID-19. This CDR3 is 14 amino acids long. Germline V gene sequence: CDR1 MNHNS, CDR2 SASEGT. V was shortened by 3 bases and J by 1 base, with 9 bases between the two germline ends. Sequenced by immunoSEQ multiplex PCR; TCRdb stores in-frame clones only, minus some. The sample lists 150,000 to 200,000 clones, more than 60% seen once, with 2.8% in the top ten. The sequencing sample was made of peripheral blood. This chain links TRBV6-1 with TRBJ2-5; a weak D match, TRBD2 (5 bases). The origin of this receptor is a man between 65 and 80 years old with acute or convalescent COVID-19. CDR3 bases: TGTGCCAGCAGTGAGATGGGAGTCCAAGAGACCCAGTACTTC. This encodes CASSEMGVQETQYF.